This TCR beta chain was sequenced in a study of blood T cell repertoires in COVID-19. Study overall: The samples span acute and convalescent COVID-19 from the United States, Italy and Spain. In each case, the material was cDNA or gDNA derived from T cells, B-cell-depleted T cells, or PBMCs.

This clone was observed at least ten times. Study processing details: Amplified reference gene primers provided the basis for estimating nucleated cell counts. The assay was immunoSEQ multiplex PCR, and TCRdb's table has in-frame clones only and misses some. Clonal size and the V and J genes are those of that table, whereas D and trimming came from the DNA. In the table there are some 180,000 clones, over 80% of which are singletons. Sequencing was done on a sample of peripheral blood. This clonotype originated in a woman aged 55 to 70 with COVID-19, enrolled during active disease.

The CDR3 nucleotides read TGTGCCAGTTTAGGGACTCACAATGAGCAGTTCTTC. Protein: CASLGTHNEQFF. This chain uses TRBV19 with TRBJ2-1; D possibly corresponds to TRBD2 (6 bases). This CDR3 has 12 residues. Germline assignment: CDR1 LNHDA and CDR2 SQIVND (reference sequence). The ends were cut back, 8 bases at V and 5 bases at J, with 10 bases in the middle.